The sequence of this TCR beta chain was determined in a study of cytomegalovirus exposure and HLA in healthy donors. Study at large: Early released data had approximately 86 million unique TCRs, all coming from HLA-typed donors. Points from the study as a whole: For most TCR beta V segments, an earlier analysis put the productive rate at about 90% or about 30% of the time. Presence/absence comparisons presumed near-even sequencing depth among donors.

PCR was performed using 60 Vbeta and 13 Jbeta primers. Original handling: In a later analysis, around 87 million unique TCR beta chains included roughly 11 million shared by two or more donors. Measured with immunoSEQ multiplex PCR; TCRdb has only the in-frame clones, and not every one. V and J calls and clone size are those listed in that table; D and trimming were worked out from the DNA. This table has 200,000 to 250,000 clones, around 80% appearing once. The ends were cut back, 4 bases at V and 5 bases at J, with 18 bases in the middle. The CDR3 sequence is 15 residues long. Per germline, CDR1 SGHRS and CDR2 YFSETQ. This clone showed up just once. Its antigen is still unknown.

The rearrangement joins TRBV5-1 to TRBJ1-1; maybe TRBD1 (6 bases). The source material was PBMCs. The sequence was collected from a woman aged 40 to 49 in good health and CMV-seropositive. The CDR3 region is CASSPGGGASTEAFF. CDR3 nucleotides: TGCGCCAGCAGCCCTGGGGGGGGCGCATCTACTGAAGCTTTCTTT.